This entry concerns a single T cell receptor (beta chain). Its antigen remains unknown. This entry comes from a study of T cell responses to AZD1222 COVID-19 vaccine. Study conclusions and caveats: Breadth and depth of Spike-specific TCRs rose after two AZD1222 doses. Donors in the cohort were predominantly white British and more often female, and clonal diversity was possibly underestimated. At 160-218 and 743-854, vaccine-associated CD4 TCRs were dominant, and they spanned spike.

V was clipped by 6 bases and J by 7 bases; unmatched bases: 9. The CDR3 loop spans 13 amino acids. Germline values: CDR1 MDHEN, CDR2 SYDVKM. Assay: immunoSEQ multiplex PCR; the TCRdb copy retains only in-frame clones and omits some. The sample shows about 88,000 clones, 90% to 95% of them seen only once. This receptor was taken from an adult in good health. The specimen comprised peripheral blood, sampled on day 0 of AZD1222 vaccination. The chain has TRBV28 and TRBJ2-7; the match to TRBD2 covers 7 bases. The CDR3 bases are TGTGCCAGCAGCATAACCGGGACTACAGAGCAGTACTTC. Encoded protein: CASSITGTTEQYF.